These 5 T cell receptor beta chains originate from one sample sequenced in a study of T cells in Graves' hyperthyroidism and ophthalmopathy. Amplification yielded TCR beta CDR3 regions, with RNA transcripts as the source. The HTBI primer set was used in a first-round RT-PCR of the TCR CDR3. A single record per CDR3 protein comes from TCRdb applying MiXCR to the multiplex PCR reads. The sample lists around 350,000 distinct CDR3 sequences; roughly 13% were seen once. The sample consisted of blood. The origin of the receptors is a woman aged 18-29 years with Graves' hyperthyroidism.

This clonotype appeared many times. This chain links TRBV27 with TRBJ1-5, with 7 bases fitting TRBD1. J was trimmed by 6 bases and V by 3 bases; bases with no gene match: 5. In germline, CDR1 is MNHEY, CDR2 SMNVEV (reference sequence). CDR3 size: 14 residues. CDR3 bases: TGTGCCAGCAGTTTCAGGGGGAGAGGTCAGCCCCAGCATTTT. This encodes CASSFRGRGQPQHF.

The chain carries TRBV7-9 and TRBJ1-2; maybe TRBD1 (6 bases). Germline CDR1 and CDR2: SEHNR and FQNEAQ (reference sequence). This CDR3 has 14 residues. V was trimmed by 1 base and J by 2 bases, leaving 8 bases between them. CDR3 sequence reads: CASSLVQGNYGYTF. The CDR3 DNA sequence: TGTGCCAGCAGCTTAGTTCAGGGGAACTATGGCTACACCTTC. The complete variable domain, with remaining parts taken from reference TRBV7-9 and TRBJ1-2, reads DTGVSQNPRHKITKRGQNVTFRCDPISEHNRLYWYRQTLGQGPEFLTYFQNEAQLEKSRLLSDRFSAERPKGSFSTLEIQRTEQGDSAMYLCASSLVQGNYGYTFGSGTRLTVV.

This clonotype was recorded many times. J is TRBJ2-3 and V is TRBV6-4; TRBD1 matches 7 bases. CDR1 is MRHNA, CDR2 SNTAGT, per germline. This CDR3 contains 14 residues. V was clipped by 2 bases and J by 2 bases; unmatched bases: 1. In DNA, the CDR3 is TGTGCCAGCAGTGACGGACAGGACACAGATACGCAGTATTTT. Translated, it gives CASSDGQDTDTQYF.

In its sample, this clonotype was seen a few times. The rearrangement links TRBV18 to TRBJ2-5; 10 bases agree with TRBD2. The ends lost 1 base at V and 2 bases at J; junction bases unmatched: 7. Germline values: CDR1 KGHSH, CDR2 LQKENI. The CDR3 is 17 amino acids. The CDR3 here is CASSPLIAGGLQETQYF. The CDR3 region has the DNA TGTGCCAGCTCACCACTCATAGCGGGGGGACTACAAGAGACCCAGTACTTC.

This clonotype was counted many times. V is TRBV6-2 or TRBV6-3 and J is TRBJ2-1; 7 positions match TRBD1. The trim removed 8 bases at V and 1 base at J, leaving 5 bases unmatched. Germline-derived CDR1 and CDR2 are MNHEY and SVGEGT. The CDR3 runs 14 residues. Written as DNA, the CDR3 is TGTGCCAGCCGGGGACAGAAATCCTACAATGAGCAGTTCTTC. Translated, it gives CASRGQKSYNEQFF.